A selection of T cell receptor beta chains follows, all from one sample in a study of radiation and T cells in renal cell carcinoma. Measured with immunoSEQ multiplex PCR; TCRdb has only the in-frame clones, and not every one. This repertoire shows about 24,000 clones, over 45% found once; its top ten account for roughly 23%. The sequences come from tumor tissue, collected from a patient whose treatment was nephrectomy without radiotherapy. These receptors came from a man in his forties or fifties with renal cell carcinoma. CDR3s include the opening cysteine and the closing phenylalanine or tryptophan. The D gene is left open where the match is weak. Some rows have no size entry. The others give once, few or many, or a class for an expanded clone.

v_gene: TRBV5-4; d_gene: -; abundance: few; j_gene: TRBJ1-1; CDR3nt: TGTGCCAGCAGCTTGGTGTGGTCGGGACAAGTTGAAGCTTTCTTT; CDR3aa: CASSLVWSGQVEAFF
v_gene: TRBV2; d_gene: -; abundance: many; j_gene: TRBJ1-1; CDR3nt: TGTGCCAGCACCCCCCGGGACACTGAGAAGAACACTGAAGCTTTCTTT; CDR3aa: CASTPRDTEKNTEAFF
v_gene: TRBV28; d_gene: -; abundance: -; j_gene: TRBJ1-2; CDR3nt: TGTGCCAGCAGTTTGCGGGCGCATTATGGCTACACCTTC; CDR3aa: CASSLRAHYGYTF
v_gene: TRBV4-1; d_gene: TRBD2; abundance: -; j_gene: TRBJ2-5; CDR3nt: TGCGCCAGCAGCCATCCAGCGGGAGGGCCAGGGGAGACCCAGTACTTC; CDR3aa: CASSHPAGGPGETQYF
v_gene: TRBV5-1; d_gene: TRBD1; abundance: -; j_gene: TRBJ1-1; CDR3nt: TGCGCCAGCAGCTTCAGGGACAGGGGTTATGGGACTGAAGCTTTCTTT; CDR3aa: CASSFRDRGYGTEAFF
v_gene: TRBV10-3; d_gene: TRBD1; abundance: -; j_gene: TRBJ1-2; CDR3nt: TGTGCCATCAGTGAGTCTCGTGACGGAGGGGGCAACTATGGCTACACCTTC; CDR3aa: CAISESRDGGGNYGYTF
v_gene: TRBV18; d_gene: TRBD1; abundance: -; j_gene: TRBJ1-5; CDR3nt: TGTGCCAGCTCACCGGGACAGGGGGCAAAGCCCCAGCATTTT; CDR3aa: CASSPGQGAKPQHF
v_gene: TRBV15; d_gene: TRBD1; abundance: few; j_gene: TRBJ1-4; CDR3nt: TGTGCCACCAGCAACGACAGGGCAACTAATGAAAAACTGTTTTTT; CDR3aa: CATSNDRATNEKLFF
v_gene: TRBV5-1; d_gene: TRBD2; abundance: -; j_gene: TRBJ2-1; CDR3nt: TGCGCCAGCAGCTCCGGGACTAGCACTTTTGAGCAGTTCTTC; CDR3aa: CASSSGTSTFEQFF
v_gene: TRBV10-3; d_gene: -; abundance: few; j_gene: TRBJ1-2; CDR3nt: TGTGCCATCACCCAGAACGAAGCCTTTAACTATGGCTACACCTTC; CDR3aa: CAITQNEAFNYGYTF
v_gene: TRBV7-6; d_gene: -; abundance: -; j_gene: TRBJ1-3; CDR3nt: TGTGCCAGCAGCTCGGACAGCACCCGCTCTGGAAACACCATATATTTT; CDR3aa: CASSSDSTRSGNTIYF
v_gene: TRBV19; d_gene: TRBD1; abundance: -; j_gene: TRBJ2-1; CDR3nt: TGTGCCAGTGGGACAGGGGGCGGTGAGCAGTTCTTC; CDR3aa: CASGTGGGEQFF
v_gene: TRBV7-9; d_gene: -; abundance: many; j_gene: TRBJ1-5; CDR3nt: TGTGCCAGCAGCTTTAGCAATCAGCCCCAGCATTTT; CDR3aa: CASSFSNQPQHF
v_gene: TRBV7-2; d_gene: -; abundance: -; j_gene: TRBJ1-2; CDR3nt: TGTGCCAGCAGCTTAATTCAGGCTCGAATTAACTATGGCTACACCTTC; CDR3aa: CASSLIQARINYGYTF
v_gene: TRBV7-3; d_gene: -; abundance: -; j_gene: TRBJ2-2; CDR3nt: TGTGCCAGCAGCTTACAAGCAGGGGGGATTGCCGGGGAGCTGTTTTTT; CDR3aa: CASSLQAGGIAGELFF
v_gene: TRBV6-6; d_gene: -; abundance: once; j_gene: TRBJ1-2; CDR3nt: TGTGCCAGCAGTTCGGCTTCAGGGGACTATGGCTACACCTTC; CDR3aa: CASSSASGDYGYTF
v_gene: TRBV4-2; d_gene: -; abundance: once; j_gene: TRBJ2-2; CDR3nt: TGTGCCAGCAGCCAGGGGGGAGGTACTGCAGGGGGGAGCACCGGGGAGCTGTTTTTT; CDR3aa: CASSQGGGTAGGSTGELFF
v_gene: TRBV19; d_gene: TRBD1; abundance: few; j_gene: TRBJ1-2; CDR3nt: TGTGCCAGTAGTACCCCAGACAGGGCGCATGGCTACACCTTC; CDR3aa: CASSTPDRAHGYTF
v_gene: TRBV27; d_gene: TRBD1; abundance: -; j_gene: TRBJ1-2; CDR3nt: TGTGCCAGCAGCTGGACAGGAAACTATGGCTACACCTTC; CDR3aa: CASSWTGNYGYTF
v_gene: TRBV6-1; d_gene: -; abundance: -; j_gene: TRBJ1-2; CDR3nt: TGTGCCAGCAGTGAGAGGTCGGGCAGATCTCATTCTAAGGATGGCTACACCTTC; CDR3aa: CASSERSGRSHSKDGYTF
v_gene: TRBV6-5; d_gene: -; abundance: many; j_gene: TRBJ2-3; CDR3nt: TGTGCCAGCAGTTACTCGAGGGGCACAGATACGCAGTATTTT; CDR3aa: CASSYSRGTDTQYF
v_gene: TRBV5-1; d_gene: -; abundance: -; j_gene: TRBJ2-5; CDR3nt: TGCGCCAGCAGCTTGGGGAGCCAAGAGACCCAGTACTTC; CDR3aa: CASSLGSQETQYF
v_gene: TRBV23-1; d_gene: -; abundance: -; j_gene: TRBJ1-5; CDR3nt: TGCGCCAGCAGGTTGGGTTCGAGTAGCAATCAGCCCCAGCATTTT; CDR3aa: CASRLGSSSNQPQHF
v_gene: TRBV5-1; d_gene: TRBD1; abundance: few; j_gene: TRBJ1-4; CDR3nt: TGCGCCAGCAGCCTCTCCGGGTTGGACAGGAATGAAAAACTGTTTTTT; CDR3aa: CASSLSGLDRNEKLFF
v_gene: TRBV2; d_gene: TRBD1; abundance: -; j_gene: TRBJ2-2; CDR3nt: TGTGCCAGCAGCTGGGACAGGGGAGGGACCGGGGAGCTGTTTTTT; CDR3aa: CASSWDRGGTGELFF